This T cell receptor beta chain was documented in a study of T cells in Graves' hyperthyroidism and ophthalmopathy. Amplification targeted TCR beta CDR3 regions from RNA transcripts. An initial round of RT-PCR targeting the TCR CDR3 relied on the HTBI primer set. From the multiplex PCR reads, TCRdb called clonotypes with MiXCR, one entry per CDR3 protein. The sample records approximately 570,000 distinct CDR3 sequences, about 20% being singletons. The CDR3 loop spans 14 amino acids. Germline trimming cut 6 bases from V and 1 base from J; bases unmatched to any gene: 3. Looked up from germline, CDR1 is MDHEN and CDR2 is SYDVKM.

Sequences were obtained from blood. The source is a man in his forties with Graves' ophthalmopathy. The chain uses TRBV28 and TRBJ1-1, with TRBD1 matching 9 bases. This CDR3 is CASRATGGNTEAFF. The CDR3 nucleotides read TGTGCCAGCAGAGCGACAGGGGGGAACACTGAAGCTTTCTTT.